The 10 T cell receptor beta chains reported below all come from one sample, sequenced in a study of cytomegalovirus exposure and HLA in healthy donors. In the PCR, 60 Vbeta and 13 Jbeta primers were used. Libraries were prepared by immunoSEQ multiplex PCR; TCRdb keeps only in-frame clonotypes and omits some of them. The data contain 70,000 to 90,000 clones, about 72% of them singletons. The material sequenced was PBMCs. Source of these receptors: a man in his forties in good health and CMV-seropositive.

The rearrangement uses TRBV6-1 and TRBJ1-1, with D possibly being TRBD1 (5 bases). Germline CDR1 MNHNS, CDR2 SASEGT. V gave up 2 bases and J gave up 6 bases, with 16 bases separating them. The CDR3 has 15 amino acids. Written as DNA, the CDR3 is TGTGCCAGCAGTGAATGGAGGGGTTCTTCTCCTGAAGCTTTCTTT. The encoded protein is CASSEWRGSSPEAFF.

The chain carries TRBV10-1 and TRBJ1-6; D remains unclear. Germline-derived CDR1 and CDR2 are WNHNN and SYGVQD (reference sequence). Trimming left V 11 bases short and J 5 bases short, with 16 bases between. This CDR3 has 14 residues. This chain's CDR3 is CAGPVPLNNSPLHF. CDR3 DNA: TGCGCCGGGCCTGTCCCGCTTAATAATTCACCCCTCCACTTT.

This chain connects TRBV19 to TRBJ2-3, with 8 bases identical to TRBD1. The V gene's germline CDR1 is LNHDA and CDR2 SQIVND (reference sequence). The CDR3 length is 14 residues. J was trimmed by 6 bases and V by 5 bases; bases with no gene match: 7. CDR3 amino acids: CASSGQGASDTQYF. As DNA, the CDR3 is TGTGCCAGTAGTGGGCAGGGGGCTTCGGATACGCAGTATTTT.

The V gene is TRBV4-1, the J gene TRBJ2-2; 7 bases are a match to TRBD1. This CDR3 region has 14 residues. Germline assignment: CDR1 MGHRA and CDR2 YSYEKL. Trimming took 3 bases from V and 6 from J; bases not matched to a gene: 4. The CDR3 sequence: CASSQTGFAGELFF. The CDR3, as DNA: TGCGCCAGCAGCCAGACAGGGTTCGCCGGGGAGCTGTTTTTT.

The chain joins TRBV2 to TRBJ1-1; no firm D call. Germline V gene sequence: CDR1 SNHLY, CDR2 FYNNEI. The V end lost 7 bases, the J end lost 5 bases, and 14 bases lay between the germline ends. This CDR3 is 13 amino acids long. The CDR3 coding sequence is TGTGCCAGCATTCAGGCGGGTGTGACTGAAGCTTTCTTT. This encodes CASIQAGVTEAFF.

The chain carries TRBV13 and TRBJ2-7, with TRBD2 identical over 11 bases. V shed 5 bases and J 4 bases; nucleotides not matched to a gene: 4. Germline CDR1 and CDR2: PRHDT and FYEKMQ (reference sequence). The CDR3 loop spans 14 amino acids. The CDR3 loop is CASSPGLAGYEQYF. The CDR3 nucleotides read TGTGCCAGCAGCCCCGGACTAGCGGGTTACGAGCAGTACTTC.

This clone was counted only a few times. V gene TRBV6-5 combines with J gene TRBJ2-3, with 8 bases lining up with TRBD1. V dropped 6 bases and J dropped 5; count of bases not matched to a gene: 7. This CDR3 region has 14 residues. Germline CDR1 and CDR2: MNHEY and SVGAGI. This chain's CDR3 is CASRMTGVLDTQYF. CDR3 in DNA: TGTGCCAGCAGGATGACAGGGGTTTTAGATACGCAGTATTTT.

The rearrangement uses TRBV15 and TRBJ2-1; 9 bases are a match to TRBD1. Germline V gene data show CDR1 as LNHNV and CDR2 as YYDKDF (reference sequence). V dropped 4 bases and J dropped 3; count of bases not matched to a gene: 7. The CDR3 extends over 16 amino acids. This CDR3 reads CATSTSGTGIYNEQFF. The CDR3 nucleotides read TGTGCCACCAGCACTTCCGGGACAGGGATCTACAATGAGCAGTTCTTC.

V and J are TRBV7-3 and TRBJ2-7, with 7 bases lining up with TRBD1. CDR1 and CDR2 from the germline V gene are SGHTA and FQGTGA. The length of the CDR3 is 15 residues. Losses at the gene ends were 3 bases for V and 2 bases for J; bases not matched to a gene: 7. CDR3 sequence reads: CASSLSGGLAYEQYF. CDR3 DNA: TGTGCCAGCAGCTTGTCAGGGGGTCTCGCCTACGAGCAGTACTTC.

The chain links TRBV4-1 to TRBJ2-2, with 10 bases matching TRBD2. J was trimmed by 5 bases and V by 4 bases; bases with no gene match: 10. Germline V gives CDR1 MGHRA, CDR2 YSYEKL. The CDR3 has 17 residues. The CDR3 nucleotides read TGCGCCAGCAGCCCGAGTTGGAGCGGGGGGGCAACCGGGGAGCTGTTTTTT. Its protein product is CASSPSWSGGATGELFF.